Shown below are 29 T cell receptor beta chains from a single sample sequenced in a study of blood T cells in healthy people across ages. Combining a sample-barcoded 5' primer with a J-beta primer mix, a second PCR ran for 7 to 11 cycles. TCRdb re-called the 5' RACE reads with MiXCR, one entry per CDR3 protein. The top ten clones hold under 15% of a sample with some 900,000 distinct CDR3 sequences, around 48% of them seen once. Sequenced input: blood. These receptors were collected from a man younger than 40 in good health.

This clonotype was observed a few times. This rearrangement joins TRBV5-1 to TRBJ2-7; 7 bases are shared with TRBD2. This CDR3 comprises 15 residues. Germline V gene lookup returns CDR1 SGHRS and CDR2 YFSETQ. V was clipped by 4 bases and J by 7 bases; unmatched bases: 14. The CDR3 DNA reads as TGCGCCAGCAGCATTCACGGCAGCGGGGATGGAGAGCAGTACTTC. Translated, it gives CASSIHGSGDGEQYF.

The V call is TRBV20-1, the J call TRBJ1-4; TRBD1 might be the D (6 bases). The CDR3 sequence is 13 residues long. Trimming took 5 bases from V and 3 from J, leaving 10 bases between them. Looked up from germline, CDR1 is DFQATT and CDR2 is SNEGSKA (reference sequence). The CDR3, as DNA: TGCAGTGCTGGGGGGGCGGCTAATGAAAAACTGTTTTTT. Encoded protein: CSAGGAANEKLFF.

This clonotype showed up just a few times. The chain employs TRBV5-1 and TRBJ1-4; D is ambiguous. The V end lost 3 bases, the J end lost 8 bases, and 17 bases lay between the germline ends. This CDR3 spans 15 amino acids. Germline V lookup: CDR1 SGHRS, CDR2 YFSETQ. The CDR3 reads CASSSTGGAGEKLFF. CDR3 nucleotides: TGCGCCAGCAGCTCGACCGGCGGAGCCGGGGAAAAACTGTTTTTT.

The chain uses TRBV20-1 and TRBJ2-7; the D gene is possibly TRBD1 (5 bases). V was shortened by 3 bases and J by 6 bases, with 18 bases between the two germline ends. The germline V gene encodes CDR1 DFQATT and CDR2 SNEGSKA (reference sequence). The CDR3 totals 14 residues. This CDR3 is CSASQSVETGEQYF. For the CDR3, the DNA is TGCAGTGCTAGTCAGTCCGTCGAAACAGGCGAGCAGTACTTC.

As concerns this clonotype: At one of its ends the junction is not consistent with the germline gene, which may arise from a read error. The CDR3 spells CANSDSGGGGTDTQYF. Written as DNA, the CDR3 is TGTGCCAACAGTGACTCGGGCGGGGGTGGTACAGATACGCAGTATTTT. V gene TRBV6-4 combines with J gene TRBJ2-3, with 7 bases identical to TRBD2. CDR3 length equals 16 residues. The V gene's germline CDR1 is MRHNA and CDR2 SNTAGT.

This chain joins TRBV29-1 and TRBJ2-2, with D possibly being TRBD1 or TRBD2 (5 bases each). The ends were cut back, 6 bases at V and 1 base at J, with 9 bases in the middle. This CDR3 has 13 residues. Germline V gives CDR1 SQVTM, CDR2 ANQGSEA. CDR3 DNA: TGCAGCGTCGGGGACGGGAACACCGGGGAGCTGTTTTTT. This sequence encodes CSVGDGNTGELFF.

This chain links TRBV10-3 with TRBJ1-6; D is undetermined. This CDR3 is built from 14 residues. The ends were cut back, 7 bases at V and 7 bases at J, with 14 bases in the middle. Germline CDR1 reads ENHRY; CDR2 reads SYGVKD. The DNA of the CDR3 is TGTGCCATCAAACCCGGCCGGACGAATTCACCCCTCCACTTT. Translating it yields CAIKPGRTNSPLHF.

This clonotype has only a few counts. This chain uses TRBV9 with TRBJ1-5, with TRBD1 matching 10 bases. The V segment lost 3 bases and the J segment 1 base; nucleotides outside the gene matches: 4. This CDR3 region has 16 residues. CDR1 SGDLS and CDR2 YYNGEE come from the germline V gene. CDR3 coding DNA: TGTGCCAGCAGCGCGGGACAGGGGAGGAGCAATCAGCCCCAGCATTTT. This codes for CASSAGQGRSNQPQHF.

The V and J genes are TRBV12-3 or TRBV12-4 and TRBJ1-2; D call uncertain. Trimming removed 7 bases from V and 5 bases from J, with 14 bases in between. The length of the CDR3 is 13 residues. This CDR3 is CASISTTAYGYTF. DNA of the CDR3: TGTGCCAGCATCTCTACGACTGCTTATGGCTACACCTTC.

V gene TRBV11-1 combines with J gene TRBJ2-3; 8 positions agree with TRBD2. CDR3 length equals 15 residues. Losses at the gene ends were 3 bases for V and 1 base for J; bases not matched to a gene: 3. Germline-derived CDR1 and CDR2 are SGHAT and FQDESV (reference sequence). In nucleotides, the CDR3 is TGTGCCAGCAGCTTTCATAGCGGGGGCACAGATACGCAGTATTTT. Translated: CASSFHSGGTDTQYF.

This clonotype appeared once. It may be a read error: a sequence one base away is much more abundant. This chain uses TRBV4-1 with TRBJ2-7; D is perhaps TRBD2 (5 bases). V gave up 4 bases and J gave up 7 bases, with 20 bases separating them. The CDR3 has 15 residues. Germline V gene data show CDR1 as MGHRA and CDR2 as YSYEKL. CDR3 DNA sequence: TGCGCCAGCAGCCCGGACTCGAGCTCCTACAATGAGCAGTACTTC. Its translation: CASSPDSSSYNEQYF.

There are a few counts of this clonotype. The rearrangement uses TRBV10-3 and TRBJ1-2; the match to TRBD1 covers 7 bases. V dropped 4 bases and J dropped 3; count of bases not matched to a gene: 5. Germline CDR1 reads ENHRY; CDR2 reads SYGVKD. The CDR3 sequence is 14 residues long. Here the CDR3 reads CAISAEGQHYGYTF. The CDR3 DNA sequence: TGTGCCATCAGTGCGGAGGGACAGCACTATGGCTACACCTTC.

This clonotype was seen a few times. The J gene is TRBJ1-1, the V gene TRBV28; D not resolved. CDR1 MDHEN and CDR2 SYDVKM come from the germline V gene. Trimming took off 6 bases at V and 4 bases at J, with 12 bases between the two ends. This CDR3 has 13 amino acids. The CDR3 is CASRRTMPTEAFF. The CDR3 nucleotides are TGTGCCAGCAGGCGGACGATGCCCACTGAAGCTTTCTTT.

This chain's CDR3 is CATSGPTAGTEAFF. CDR3 bases: TGTGCCACCAGCGGTCCGACAGCGGGGACTGAAGCTTTCTTT. This sequence joins TRBV15 and TRBJ1-1; possibly TRBD1 for D (5 bases). The germline V gene has CDR1 LNHNV and CDR2 YYDKDF (reference sequence). The V gene lost 5 bases and the J gene lost 5 bases, with 15 bases spanning the gap. CDR3 length: 14 residues.

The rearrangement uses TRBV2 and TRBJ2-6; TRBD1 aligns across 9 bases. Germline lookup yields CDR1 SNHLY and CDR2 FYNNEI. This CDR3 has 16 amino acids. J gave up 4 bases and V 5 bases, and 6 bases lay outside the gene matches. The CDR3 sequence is CASSLTGGAGANVLTF. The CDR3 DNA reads TGTGCCAGCAGTCTCACAGGGGGCGCCGGGGCCAACGTCCTGACTTTC.

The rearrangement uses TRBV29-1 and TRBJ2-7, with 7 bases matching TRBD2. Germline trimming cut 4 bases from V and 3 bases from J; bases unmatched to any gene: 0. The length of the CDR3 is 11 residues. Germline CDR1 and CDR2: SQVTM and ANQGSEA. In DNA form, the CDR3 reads TGCAGCGTTGGGGACTACTACGAGCAGTACTTC. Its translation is CSVGDYYEQYF.

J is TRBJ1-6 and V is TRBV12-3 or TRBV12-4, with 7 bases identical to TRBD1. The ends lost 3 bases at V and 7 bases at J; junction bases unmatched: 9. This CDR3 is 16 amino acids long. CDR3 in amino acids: CASSFRPTGRNSPLHF. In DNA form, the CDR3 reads TGTGCCAGCAGTTTTCGGCCGACAGGGCGAAATTCACCCCTCCACTTT.

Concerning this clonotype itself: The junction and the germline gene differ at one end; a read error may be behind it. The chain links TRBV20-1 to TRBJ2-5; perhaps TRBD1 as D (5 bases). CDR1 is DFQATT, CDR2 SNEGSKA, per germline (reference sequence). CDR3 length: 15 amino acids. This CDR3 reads CSARDYARVVETQYF. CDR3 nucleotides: TGCAGCGCTAGAGATTATGCCAGGGTTGTGGAGACCCAGTACTTC.

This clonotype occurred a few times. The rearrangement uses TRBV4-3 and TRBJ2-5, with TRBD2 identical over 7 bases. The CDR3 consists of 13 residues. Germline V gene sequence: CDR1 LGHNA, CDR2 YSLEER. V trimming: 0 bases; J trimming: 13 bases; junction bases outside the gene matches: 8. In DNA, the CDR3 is TGCGCCAGCAGCCAAGATATCGACGGGGAGGGGTACTTC. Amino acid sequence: CASSQDIDGEGYF.

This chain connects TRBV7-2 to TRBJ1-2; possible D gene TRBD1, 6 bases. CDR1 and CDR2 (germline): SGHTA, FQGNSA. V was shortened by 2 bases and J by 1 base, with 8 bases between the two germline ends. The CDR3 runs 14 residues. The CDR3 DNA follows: TGTGCCAGCAGCTTACGGACAGATAACTATGGCTACACCTTC. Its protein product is CASSLRTDNYGYTF.

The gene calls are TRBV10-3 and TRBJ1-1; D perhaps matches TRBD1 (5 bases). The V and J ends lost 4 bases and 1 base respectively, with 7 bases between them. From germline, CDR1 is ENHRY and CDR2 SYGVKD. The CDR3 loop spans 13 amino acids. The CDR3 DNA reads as TGTGCCATCAGTGCACAGGAGAACACTGAAGCTTTCTTT. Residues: CAISAQENTEAFF.

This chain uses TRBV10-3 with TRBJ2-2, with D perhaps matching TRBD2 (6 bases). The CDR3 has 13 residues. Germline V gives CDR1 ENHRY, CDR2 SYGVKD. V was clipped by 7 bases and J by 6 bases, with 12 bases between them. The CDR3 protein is CAINTWGAGELFF. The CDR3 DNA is TGTGCCATCAACACGTGGGGGGCCGGGGAGCTGTTTTTT.

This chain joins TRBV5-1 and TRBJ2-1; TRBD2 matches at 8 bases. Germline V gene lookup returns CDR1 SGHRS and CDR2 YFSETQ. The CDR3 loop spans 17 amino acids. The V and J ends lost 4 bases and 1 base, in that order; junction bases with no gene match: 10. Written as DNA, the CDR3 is TGCGCCAGCAGCGAAGTCGGGGGGGCCGGTTCCTACAATGAGCAGTTCTTC. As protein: CASSEVGGAGSYNEQFF.

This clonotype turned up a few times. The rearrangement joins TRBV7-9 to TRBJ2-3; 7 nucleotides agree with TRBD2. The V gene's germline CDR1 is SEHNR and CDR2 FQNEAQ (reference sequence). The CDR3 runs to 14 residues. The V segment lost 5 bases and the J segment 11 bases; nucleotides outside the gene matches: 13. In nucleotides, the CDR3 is TGTGCCAGCAGCGATCTAGCGGCCCCAGAGGGGCAGTATTTT. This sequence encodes CASSDLAAPEGQYF.

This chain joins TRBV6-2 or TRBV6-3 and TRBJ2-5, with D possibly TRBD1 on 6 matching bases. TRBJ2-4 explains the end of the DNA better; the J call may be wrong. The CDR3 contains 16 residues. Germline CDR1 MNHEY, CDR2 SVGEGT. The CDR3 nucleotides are TGTGCCAGCAGTTACCAGGGGCTACTAGCCAAAAACATTCAGTACTTC. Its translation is CASSYQGLLAKNIQYF.

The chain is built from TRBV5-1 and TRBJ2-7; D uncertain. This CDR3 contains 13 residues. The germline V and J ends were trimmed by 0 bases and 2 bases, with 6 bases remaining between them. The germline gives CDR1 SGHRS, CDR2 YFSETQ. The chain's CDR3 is CASSLEPTYEQYF. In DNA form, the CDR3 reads TGCGCCAGCAGCTTGGAACCTACCTACGAGCAGTACTTC.

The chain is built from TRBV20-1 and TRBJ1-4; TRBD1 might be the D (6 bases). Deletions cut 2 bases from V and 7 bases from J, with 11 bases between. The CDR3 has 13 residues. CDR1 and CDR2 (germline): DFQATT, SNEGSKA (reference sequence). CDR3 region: CSARKDSLEKLFF. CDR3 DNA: TGCAGTGCTAGAAAGGACAGTCTTGAAAAACTGTTTTTT.

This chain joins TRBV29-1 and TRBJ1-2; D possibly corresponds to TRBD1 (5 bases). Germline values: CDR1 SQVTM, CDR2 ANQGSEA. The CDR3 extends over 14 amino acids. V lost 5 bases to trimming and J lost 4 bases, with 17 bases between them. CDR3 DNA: TGCAGCGTTCTTTCGGGGCACAGTGGCTATGGCTACACCTTC. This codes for CSVLSGHSGYGYTF.

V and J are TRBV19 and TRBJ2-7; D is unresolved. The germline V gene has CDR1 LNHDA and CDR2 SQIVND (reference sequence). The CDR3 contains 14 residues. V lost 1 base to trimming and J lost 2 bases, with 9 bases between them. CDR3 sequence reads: CASSIGDLTYEQYF. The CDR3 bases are TGTGCCAGTAGTATAGGAGATCTGACCTACGAGCAGTACTTC.